A single sample is the source of the 26 T cell receptor beta chains below, sequenced in a study of T cell changes during pregnancy in multiple sclerosis. The repertoire was sequenced with immunoSEQ multiplex PCR; TCRdb's copy has only in-frame clones and lacks some. Here the sample spans over 65,000 clones, roughly nine tenths being singletons. The input for sequencing was peripheral blood, taken in the first trimester of pregnancy. The receptors originated from a female donor with multiple sclerosis, enrolled in a pregnancy study.

The rearrangement links TRBV9 to TRBJ2-5, with a possible D match to TRBD2 (5 bases). Germline CDR1 is SGDLS and CDR2 is YYNGEE. This CDR3 has 13 residues. V lost 0 bases, J lost 2 bases, and 5 bases lay in between. CDR3 DNA: TGTGCCAGCAGCGTAGGAGGGCAAGAGACCCAGTACTTC. Encoded protein: CASSVGGQETQYF.

CDR3 sequence reads: CASREQLQRTDTQYF. Here the CDR3 DNA reads TGTGCCAGCAGGGAACAATTACAGCGCACAGATACGCAGTATTTT. V and J are TRBV6-1 and TRBJ2-3, with D unclear. The V end lost 6 bases, the J end lost 1 base, and 14 bases lay between the germline ends. Germline V lookup: CDR1 MNHNS, CDR2 SASEGT. The CDR3 extends over 15 amino acids.

V gene TRBV25-1 combines with J gene TRBJ1-2; D is possibly TRBD1 (6 bases). CDR3 length: 14 residues. CDR1 is MGHDK, CDR2 SYGVNS, per germline. With 4 bases removed from V and 7 bases from J, the gap between germline ends came to 16 bases. CDR3 residues: CASSVATGWGGYTF. DNA of the CDR3: TGTGCCAGCAGTGTCGCGACAGGATGGGGTGGCTACACCTTC.

The chain uses TRBV11-3 and TRBJ2-1; D not resolved. The CDR3 has 14 residues. Germline loops: CDR1 SGHNT, CDR2 YENEEA. V shed 1 base and J shed 6 bases, with 10 bases lying between them. DNA for the CDR3: TGTGCCAGCAGCTTAGGTCGAGCTACCAATGAGCAGTTCTTC. Translating it yields CASSLGRATNEQFF.

The CDR3 DNA reads TGTGCCAGCAGCCCCTTACCGCGGGGGGACACCGGGGAGCTGTTTTTT. Translating it yields CASSPLPRGDTGELFF. The chain carries TRBV5-6 and TRBJ2-2; 8 bases map to TRBD2. With 4 bases clipped from V and 3 bases from J, the junction kept 8 bases outside the gene matches. The germline V gene has CDR1 SGHDT and CDR2 YYEEEE. This CDR3 spans 16 amino acids. Filled out from reference TRBV5-6 and TRBJ2-2, the complete variable domain reads DAGVTQSPTHLIKTRGQQVTLRCSPKSGHDTVSWYQQALGQGPQFIFQYYEEEERQRGNFPDRFSGHQFPNYSSELNVNALLLGDSALYLCASSPLPRGDTGELFFGEGSRLTVL.

The chain combines TRBV30 with TRBJ2-3; D unclear. Per the germline V gene, CDR1 is GTSNPN and CDR2 is SVGIG (reference sequence). The CDR3 sequence is 15 residues long. Trimming pared 0 bases from V and 0 bases from J, leaving 10 bases between. The CDR3 spells CAWSVPGPSTDTQYF. CDR3 bases: TGTGCCTGGAGTGTACCAGGCCCTAGCACAGATACGCAGTATTTT.

The rearrangement links TRBV29-1 to TRBJ1-1; 8 nucleotides line up with TRBD1. Trimming took 7 bases from V and 1 from J; bases not matched to a gene: 2. CDR1 and CDR2 from the germline V gene are SQVTM and ANQGSEA. The CDR3 has 12 amino acids. CDR3 sequence (DNA): TGCAGCGGACAGGGGACGAACACTGAAGCTTTCTTT. Its protein is CSGQGTNTEAFF.

A word on this clone: One end of the junction does not line up with germline, which may come from a read error. V is TRBV30 and J is TRBJ2-2, with 9 positions matching TRBD2. Germline CDR1 and CDR2: GTSNPN and SVGIG (reference sequence). The CDR3 is 16 residues long. CDR3 nucleotide sequence: TGTGCCTGGAGTATCACTAGCGGGTCGAACACCGGGGGGCTGTTTTTT. As protein: CAWSITSGSNTGGLFF.

This clone was recorded only once. Other DNA sequences from this sample encode an identical CDR3 as well. This chain joins TRBV5-1 and TRBJ2-5; D remains ambiguous. The germline V and J ends were trimmed by 2 bases and 5 bases, with 4 bases remaining between them. The CDR3 is 11 amino acids. Germline-derived CDR1 and CDR2 are SGHRS and YFSETQ. The CDR3 reads CASSLQETQYF. CDR3 coding DNA: TGCGCCAGCAGCTTACAGGAGACCCAGTACTTC.

The CDR3 sequence is CAWRNRGGWDSNYGYTF. As DNA, the CDR3 is TGTGCCTGGAGGAACCGAGGGGGTTGGGACAGCAACTATGGCTACACCTTC. The chain couples TRBV30 to TRBJ1-2; 7 nucleotides align to TRBD1. Germline CDR1 reads GTSNPN; CDR2 reads SVGIG (reference sequence). Losses at the gene ends were 3 bases for V and 2 bases for J; bases not matched to a gene: 15. The CDR3 runs 17 residues. The full variable domain, completed using reference TRBV30 and TRBJ1-2, is SQTIHQWPATLVQPVGSPLSLECTVEGTSNPNLYWYRQAAGRGLQLLFYSVGIGQISSEVPQNLSASRPQDRQFILSSKKLLLSDSGFYLCAWRNRGGWDSNYGYTFGSGTRLTVV.

The chain couples TRBV29-1 to TRBJ1-5; D unresolved. Germline V lookup: CDR1 SQVTM, CDR2 ANQGSEA. The CDR3 is made up of 15 amino acids. V was shortened by 4 bases and J by 1 base, with 14 bases between the two germline ends. The CDR3 coding sequence is TGCAGCGTTGTTGTGGGAGGGTGGAGCAATCAGCCCCAGCATTTT. The encoded protein is CSVVVGGWSNQPQHF.

This rearrangement joins TRBV28 to TRBJ2-7, with 12 bases that match TRBD1. The germline V gene encodes CDR1 MDHEN and CDR2 SYDVKM. This CDR3 contains 16 residues. V was clipped by 3 bases and J by 5 bases; unmatched bases: 8. Here the CDR3 reads CASSFPGQGAQNEQYF. The DNA of the CDR3 is TGTGCCAGCAGTTTCCCGGGACAGGGGGCTCAGAACGAGCAGTACTTC. Variable domain in full (rest from reference TRBV28 and TRBJ2-7): DVKVTQSSRYLVKRTGEKVFLECVQDMDHENMFWYRQDPGLGLRLIYFSYDVKMKEKGDIPEGYSVSREKKERFSLILESASTNQTSMYLCASSFPGQGAQNEQYFGPGTRLTVT.

This clone occurred once. CDR3 in DNA: TGCGCCAGCAGCCAAGATAGGACAGGGATGAACACTGAAGCTTTCTTT. Translating it yields CASSQDRTGMNTEAFF. The V gene is TRBV4-1, the J gene TRBJ1-1, with 8 bases lining up with TRBD1. V was pared by 0 bases and J by 0 bases, with 3 bases of the junction left unmatched. The CDR3 loop spans 16 amino acids. Germline CDR1 is MGHRA and CDR2 is YSYEKL.

V gene TRBV5-6 combines with J gene TRBJ2-3; tentatively, D is TRBD2 (5 bases). This CDR3 has 14 amino acids. In germline, CDR1 is SGHDT, CDR2 YYEEEE. Trimming stripped 0 bases from V and 7 bases from J, with 12 bases between. The CDR3 DNA reads as TGTGCCAGCAGCTTGGATTCGGCCGGGAATACGCAGTATTTT. It encodes CASSLDSAGNTQYF.

The sample holds one count of this clone. The rearrangement uses TRBV15 and TRBJ1-6; perhaps TRBD1 as D (6 bases). Germline V lookup: CDR1 LNHNV, CDR2 YYDKDF (reference sequence). V lost 5 bases and J 7 bases, leaving 18 bases between the germline ends. The CDR3 spans 16 residues. The CDR3 sequence is CATSSRAAGVNSPLHF. CDR3 sequence (DNA): TGTGCCACCAGCTCGCGGGCCGCAGGGGTGAATTCACCCCTCCACTTT. The full variable domain, completed using reference TRBV15 and TRBJ1-6, is DAMVIQNPRYQVTQFGKPVTLSCSQTLNHNVMYWYQQKSSQAPKLLFHYYDKDFNNEADTPDNFQSRRPNTSFCFLDIRSPGLGDTAMYLCATSSRAAGVNSPLHFGNGTRLTVT.

In its sample, this clone was seen once. The gene calls are TRBV19 and TRBJ1-2, with 9 bases that match TRBD1. Germline CDR1 is LNHDA and CDR2 is SQIVND (reference sequence). The CDR3 sequence is 15 residues long. The trim removed 1 base at V and 8 bases at J, leaving 8 bases unmatched. CDR3 loop: CASSIVPQGARGYTF. In DNA, the CDR3 is TGTGCCAGTAGTATAGTCCCACAGGGGGCACGGGGCTACACCTTC.

This chain uses TRBV2 with TRBJ1-1; D unresolved. Trimming removed 0 bases from V and 1 base from J, with 9 bases in between. This CDR3 contains 15 residues. CDR1 and CDR2 from the germline V gene are SNHLY and FYNNEI. CDR3 region: CASSEAGRKNTEAFF. The CDR3 DNA sequence: TGTGCCAGCAGTGAAGCGGGCAGAAAGAACACTGAAGCTTTCTTT.

The V and J genes are TRBV18 and TRBJ1-4; TRBD1 agrees at 9 bases. The germline V gene encodes CDR1 KGHSH and CDR2 LQKENI. Trimming at V came to 0 bases and at J to 4 bases, leaving 3 bases not matched to a gene. CDR3 size: 16 residues. The CDR3 sequence: CASSPPTGGINEKLFF. The CDR3 coding sequence is TGTGCCAGCTCACCACCGACAGGGGGGATTAATGAAAAACTGTTTTTT.

The chain employs TRBV29-1 and TRBJ2-7, with 8 bases matching TRBD1. This CDR3 has 14 amino acids. The germline V gene encodes CDR1 SQVTM and CDR2 ANQGSEA. V lost 7 bases and J lost 4; bases outside the gene matches: 12. CDR3 sequence: CSAAPTGEVYEQYF. For the CDR3, the DNA is TGCAGCGCCGCCCCGACAGGGGAGGTTTACGAGCAGTACTTC.

The gene calls are TRBV10-3 and TRBJ2-4; 8 positions match TRBD2. Losses at the gene ends were 10 bases for V and 9 bases for J; bases not matched to a gene: 14. This CDR3 has 14 amino acids. Germline CDR1 is ENHRY and CDR2 is SYGVKD. The CDR3 is CATQLGTGGSIQYF. As DNA, the CDR3 is TGTGCCACCCAGCTCGGGACGGGGGGGTCCATTCAGTACTTC.

The chain is built from TRBV19 and TRBJ2-1; weak D call: TRBD2 (5 bases). The V and J ends lost 8 bases and 6 bases respectively, with 8 bases between them. Looked up from germline, CDR1 is LNHDA and CDR2 is SQIVND (reference sequence). This CDR3 spans 11 amino acids. In DNA form, the CDR3 reads TGTGCCAGTGCGAGGGTCAATGAGCAGTTCTTC. This codes for CASARVNEQFF. Combining the CDR3 with reference TRBV19 and TRBJ2-1 gives the whole variable domain DGGITQSPKYLFRKEGQNVTLSCEQNLNHDAMYWYRQDPGQGLRLIYYSQIVNDFQKGDIAEGYSVSREKKESFPLTVTSAQKNPTAFYLCASARVNEQFFGPGTRLTVL.

The chain combines TRBV7-9 with TRBJ1-3, with TRBD1 identical over 10 bases. The CDR3 loop spans 18 amino acids. The germline V gene has CDR1 SEHNR and CDR2 FQNEAQ (reference sequence). The trim removed 5 bases at V and 0 bases at J, leaving 10 bases unmatched. CDR3 nucleotide sequence: TGTGCCAGCAGCCCCGGGACAGGGGCTTCGGGCTCTGGAAACACCATATATTTT. Its translation is CASSPGTGASGSGNTIYF.

The genes are TRBV10-3 and TRBJ1-2; 7 nucleotides align to TRBD1. The length of the CDR3 is 16 residues. J lost 9 bases, V lost 5 bases, and 18 bases had no gene match. CDR1 and CDR2 (germline): ENHRY, SYGVKD. This CDR3 is CAISTSGTALPESYTF. As DNA, the CDR3 is TGTGCCATCAGTACCTCCGGGACAGCACTCCCTGAAAGCTACACCTTC.

The chain carries TRBV30 and TRBJ1-6; D possibly corresponds to TRBD1 (5 bases). The CDR3 is 14 residues long. The ends were cut back, 2 bases at V and 10 bases at J, with 15 bases in the middle. Germline values: CDR1 GTSNPN, CDR2 SVGIG (reference sequence). This CDR3 is CAWSTNRRGSPLHF. CDR3 in DNA: TGTGCCTGGAGTACTAACAGGAGAGGATCACCCCTCCACTTT.

This sequence joins TRBV4-1 and TRBJ2-7, with 8 bases fitting TRBD1. This CDR3 comprises 15 residues. Trimming removed 3 bases from V and 3 bases from J; junction bases left unmatched: 7. Germline CDR1 and CDR2: MGHRA and YSYEKL. The CDR3 DNA follows: TGCGCCAGCAGCCAGCAACAGGGGGTGAGCTACGAGCAGTACTTC. Translation gives CASSQQQGVSYEQYF.

The chain uses TRBV7-9 and TRBJ1-1; 8 bases align to TRBD1. The V gene end was trimmed by 7 bases and the J gene end by 0 bases; junction bases not matched to a gene: 4. The V gene's germline CDR1 is SEHNR and CDR2 FQNEAQ (reference sequence). This CDR3 is built from 14 residues. CDR3 coding DNA: TGTGCCAGCATCTCGACAGGGGTGAACACTGAAGCTTTCTTT. Protein sequence: CASISTGVNTEAFF. Supplemented by reference TRBV7-9 and TRBJ1-1, the full variable domain reads DTGVSQNPRHKITKRGQNVTFRCDPISEHNRLYWYRQTLGQGPEFLTYFQNEAQLEKSRLLSDRFSAERPKGSFSTLEIQRTEQGDSAMYLCASISTGVNTEAFFGQGTRLTVV.